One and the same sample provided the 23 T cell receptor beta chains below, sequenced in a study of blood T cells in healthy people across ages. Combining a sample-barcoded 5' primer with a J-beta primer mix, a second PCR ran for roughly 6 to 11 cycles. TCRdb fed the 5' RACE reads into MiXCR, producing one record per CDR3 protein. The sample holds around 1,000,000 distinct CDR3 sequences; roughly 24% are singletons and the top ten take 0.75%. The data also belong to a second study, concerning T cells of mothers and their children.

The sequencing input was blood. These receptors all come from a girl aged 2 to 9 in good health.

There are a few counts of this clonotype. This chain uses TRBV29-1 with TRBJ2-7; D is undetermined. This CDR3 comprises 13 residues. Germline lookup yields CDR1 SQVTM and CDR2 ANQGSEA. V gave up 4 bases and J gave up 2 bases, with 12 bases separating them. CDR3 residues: CSVVARATYEQYF. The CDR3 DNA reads TGCAGCGTTGTAGCACGGGCTACCTACGAGCAGTACTTC.

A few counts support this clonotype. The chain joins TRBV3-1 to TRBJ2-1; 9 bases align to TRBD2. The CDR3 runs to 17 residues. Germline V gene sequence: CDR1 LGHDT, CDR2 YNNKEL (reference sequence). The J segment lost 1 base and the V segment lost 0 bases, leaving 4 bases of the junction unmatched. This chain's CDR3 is CASSQEQRGDSYNEQFF. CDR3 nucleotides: TGTGCCAGCAGCCAAGAGCAGCGGGGGGATTCCTACAATGAGCAGTTCTTC.

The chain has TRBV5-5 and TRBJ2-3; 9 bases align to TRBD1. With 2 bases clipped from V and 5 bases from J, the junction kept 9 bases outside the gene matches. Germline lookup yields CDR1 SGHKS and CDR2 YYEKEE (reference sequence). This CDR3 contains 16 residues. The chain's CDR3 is CASSFSPGQGIDTQYF. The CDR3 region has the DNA TGTGCCAGCAGCTTTAGCCCGGGACAGGGCATAGATACGCAGTATTTT.

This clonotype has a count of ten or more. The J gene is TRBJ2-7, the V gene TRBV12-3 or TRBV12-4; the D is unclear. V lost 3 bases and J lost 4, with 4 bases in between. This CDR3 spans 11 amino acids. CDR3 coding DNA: TGTGCCAGCAGTTTCCTTTACGAGCAGTACTTC. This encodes CASSFLYEQYF.

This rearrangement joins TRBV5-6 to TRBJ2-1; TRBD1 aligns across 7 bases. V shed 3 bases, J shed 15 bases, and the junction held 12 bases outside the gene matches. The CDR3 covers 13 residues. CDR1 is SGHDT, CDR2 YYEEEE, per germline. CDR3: CASSSIRDSLLFF. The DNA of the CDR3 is TGTGCCAGCAGCTCAATCCGGGACAGTTTGTTGTTCTTC.

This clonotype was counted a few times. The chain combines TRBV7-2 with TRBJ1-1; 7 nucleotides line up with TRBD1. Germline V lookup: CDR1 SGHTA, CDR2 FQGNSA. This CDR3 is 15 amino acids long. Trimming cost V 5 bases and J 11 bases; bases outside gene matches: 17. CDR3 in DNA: TGTGCCAGCAGCCGTTCGCCTCGGACAGGTACCGTGGCTTTCTTT. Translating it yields CASSRSPRTGTVAFF.

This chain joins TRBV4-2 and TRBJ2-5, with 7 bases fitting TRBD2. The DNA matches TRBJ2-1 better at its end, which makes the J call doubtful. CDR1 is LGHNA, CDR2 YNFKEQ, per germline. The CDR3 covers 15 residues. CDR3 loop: CASSQDGGGYNEQFF. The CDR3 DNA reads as TGTGCCAGCAGCCAAGATGGGGGGGGATACAATGAGCAGTTCTTC.

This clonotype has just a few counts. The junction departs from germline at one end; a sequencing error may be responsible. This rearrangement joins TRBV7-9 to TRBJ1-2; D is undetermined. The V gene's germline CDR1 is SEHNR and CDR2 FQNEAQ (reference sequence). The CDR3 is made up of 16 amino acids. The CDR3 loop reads CASSLSRLPPNNGYTF. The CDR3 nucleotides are TGTGCCAGCAGCTTATCGAGGCTACCCCCTAACAATGGCTACACCTTC.

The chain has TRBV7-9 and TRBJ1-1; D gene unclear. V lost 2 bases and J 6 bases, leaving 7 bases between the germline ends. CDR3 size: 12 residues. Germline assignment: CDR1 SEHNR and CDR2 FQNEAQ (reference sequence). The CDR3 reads CASSLTRAEAFF. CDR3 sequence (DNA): TGTGCCAGCAGCTTAACGAGGGCTGAAGCTTTCTTT. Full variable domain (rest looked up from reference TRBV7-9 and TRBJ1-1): DTGVSQNPRHKITKRGQNVTFRCDPISEHNRLYWYRQTLGQGPEFLTYFQNEAQLEKSRLLSDRFSAERPKGSFSTLEIQRTEQGDSAMYLCASSLTRAEAFFGQGTRLTVV.

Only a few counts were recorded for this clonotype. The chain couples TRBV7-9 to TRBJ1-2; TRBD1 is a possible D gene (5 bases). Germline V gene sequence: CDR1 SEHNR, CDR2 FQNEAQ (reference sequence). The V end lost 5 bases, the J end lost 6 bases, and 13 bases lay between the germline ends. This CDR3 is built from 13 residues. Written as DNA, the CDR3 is TGTGCCAGCAGCAGCGGCAGGGCGGATGGCTACACCTTC. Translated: CASSSGRADGYTF. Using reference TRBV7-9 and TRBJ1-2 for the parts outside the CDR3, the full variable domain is DTGVSQNPRHKITKRGQNVTFRCDPISEHNRLYWYRQTLGQGPEFLTYFQNEAQLEKSRLLSDRFSAERPKGSFSTLEIQRTEQGDSAMYLCASSSGRADGYTFGSGTRLTVV.

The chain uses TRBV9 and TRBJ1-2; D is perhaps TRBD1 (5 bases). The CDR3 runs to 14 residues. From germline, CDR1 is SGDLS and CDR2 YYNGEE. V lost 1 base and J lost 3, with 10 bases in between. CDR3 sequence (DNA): TGTGCCAGCAGCGTAATGGGGGATGACTATGGCTACACCTTC. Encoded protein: CASSVMGDDYGYTF.

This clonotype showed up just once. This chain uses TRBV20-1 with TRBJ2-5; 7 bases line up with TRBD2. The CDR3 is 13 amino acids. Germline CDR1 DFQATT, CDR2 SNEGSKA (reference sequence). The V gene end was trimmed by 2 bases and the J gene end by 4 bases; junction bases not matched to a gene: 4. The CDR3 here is CSARMTSRETQYF. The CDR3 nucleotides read TGCAGTGCTAGAATGACTAGCCGAGAGACCCAGTACTTC.

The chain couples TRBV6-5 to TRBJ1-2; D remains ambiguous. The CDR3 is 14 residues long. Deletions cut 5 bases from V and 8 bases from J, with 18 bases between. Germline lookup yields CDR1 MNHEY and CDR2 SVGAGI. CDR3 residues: CASSLRTGNGGYTF. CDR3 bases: TGTGCCAGCAGTCTGAGAACGGGCAATGGAGGCTACACCTTC.

In DNA form, the CDR3 reads TGCGCCAGCAGCCTACACCCGCAGGGCGACTCCTACGAGCAGTACTTC. It translates to CASSLHPQGDSYEQYF. The gene calls are TRBV5-1 and TRBJ2-7, with D possibly TRBD1 on 5 matching bases. CDR3 size: 16 residues. Germline V gene lookup returns CDR1 SGHRS and CDR2 YFSETQ. V gave up 4 bases and J gave up 0 bases, with 17 bases separating them.

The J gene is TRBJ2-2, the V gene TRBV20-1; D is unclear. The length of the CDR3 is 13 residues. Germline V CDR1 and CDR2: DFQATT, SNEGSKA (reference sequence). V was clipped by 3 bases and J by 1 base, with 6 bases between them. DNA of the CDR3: TGCAGTGCTAGTCCAGGGAACACCGGGGAGCTGTTTTTT. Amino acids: CSASPGNTGELFF.

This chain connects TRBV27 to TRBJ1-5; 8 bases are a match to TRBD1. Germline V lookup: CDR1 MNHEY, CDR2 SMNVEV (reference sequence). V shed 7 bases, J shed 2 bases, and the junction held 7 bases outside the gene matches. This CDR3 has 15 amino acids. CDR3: CASTPRGHGNQPQHF. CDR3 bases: TGTGCCAGCACCCCCAGGGGGCATGGCAATCAGCCCCAGCATTTT.

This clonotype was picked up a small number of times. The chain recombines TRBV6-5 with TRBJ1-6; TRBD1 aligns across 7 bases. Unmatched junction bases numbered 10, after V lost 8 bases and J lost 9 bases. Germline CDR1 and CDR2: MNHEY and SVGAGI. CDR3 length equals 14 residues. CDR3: CASHRGQEGSPLHF. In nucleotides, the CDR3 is TGTGCCAGCCATAGGGGGCAAGAAGGTTCACCCCTCCACTTT.

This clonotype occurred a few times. The CDR3 sequence is CASSSLEGTEAFF. As DNA, the CDR3 is TGTGCCAGCAGTAGCCTGGAAGGAACTGAAGCTTTCTTT. This chain uses TRBV27 with TRBJ1-1; D not resolved. The CDR3 totals 13 residues. V was shortened by 5 bases and J by 5 bases, with 12 bases between the two germline ends. The V gene's germline CDR1 is MNHEY and CDR2 SMNVEV (reference sequence).

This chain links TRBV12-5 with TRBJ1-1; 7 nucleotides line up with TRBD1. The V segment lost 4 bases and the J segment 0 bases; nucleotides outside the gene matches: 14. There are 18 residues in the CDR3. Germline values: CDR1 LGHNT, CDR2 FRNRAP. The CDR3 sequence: CASGSERGPGVMNTEAFF. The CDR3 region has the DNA TGTGCTAGTGGTTCGGAGAGGGGGCCGGGGGTAATGAACACTGAAGCTTTCTTT.

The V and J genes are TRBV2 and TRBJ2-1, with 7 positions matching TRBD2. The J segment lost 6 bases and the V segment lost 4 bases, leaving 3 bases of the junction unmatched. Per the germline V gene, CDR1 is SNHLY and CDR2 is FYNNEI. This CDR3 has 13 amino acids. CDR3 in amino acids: CASSGDYINEQFF. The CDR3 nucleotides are TGTGCCAGCAGTGGGGACTACATCAATGAGCAGTTCTTC.

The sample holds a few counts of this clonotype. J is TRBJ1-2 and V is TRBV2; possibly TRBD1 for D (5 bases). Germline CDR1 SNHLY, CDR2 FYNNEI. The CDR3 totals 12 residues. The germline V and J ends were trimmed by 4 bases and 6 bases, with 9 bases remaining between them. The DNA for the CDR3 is TGTGCCAGCAGTGCGCAGGGTAATGGCTACACCTTC. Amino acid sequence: CASSAQGNGYTF.

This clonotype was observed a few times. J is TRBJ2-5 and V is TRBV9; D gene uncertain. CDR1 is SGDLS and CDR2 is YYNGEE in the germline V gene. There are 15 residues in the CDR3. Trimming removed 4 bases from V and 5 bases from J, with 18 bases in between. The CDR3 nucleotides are TGTGCCAGCAGCTCAAGGACCCCCAAGGCGGAGACCCAGTACTTC. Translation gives CASSSRTPKAETQYF.

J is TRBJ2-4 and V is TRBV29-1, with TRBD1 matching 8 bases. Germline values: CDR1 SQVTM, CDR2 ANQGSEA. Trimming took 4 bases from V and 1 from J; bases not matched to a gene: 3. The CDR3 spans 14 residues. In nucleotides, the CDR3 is TGCAGCGTTGCCCGGACAGGGGCCAAAAACATTCAGTACTTC. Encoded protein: CSVARTGAKNIQYF.